A single sample is the source of the 26 T cell receptor beta chains below, sequenced in a study of blood T cell repertoires in COVID-19. Generated by immunoSEQ multiplex PCR, the TCRdb table keeps only in-frame clones and is missing some. Among about 160,000 clones, about 85% were seen once, and the ten largest hold 1% to 1.2%. Sequencing was performed on peripheral blood. The receptor source for this set is a man aged 35-49 years with acute or convalescent COVID-19.

This sequence joins TRBV14 and TRBJ1-3, with unresolved D. The germline CDR1 and CDR2 sequences are SGHDN and FVKESK. The CDR3 loop spans 16 amino acids. Between the trimmed V and J ends, which lost 0 bases and 3 bases, there was a span of 12 bases. The CDR3 region has the DNA TGTGCCAGCAGCCAAGATTTCAGAGGGTATGGAAACACCATATATTTT. The encoded protein is CASSQDFRGYGNTIYF.

This chain joins TRBV7-3 and TRBJ2-7; D is possibly TRBD1 (5 bases). V was shortened by 5 bases and J by 2 bases, with 13 bases between the two germline ends. This CDR3 has 14 residues. Looked up from germline, CDR1 is SGHTA and CDR2 is FQGTGA. In nucleotides, the CDR3 is TGTGCCAGCAGCCCTGGAGACAGAACCTACGAGCAGTACTTC. It specifies CASSPGDRTYEQYF. The full variable domain, completed using reference TRBV7-3 and TRBJ2-7, is GAGVSQTPSNKVTEKGKYVELRCDPISGHTALYWYRQSLGQGPEFLIYFQGTGAADDSGLPNDRFFAVRPEGSVSTLKIQRTERGDSAVYLCASSPGDRTYEQYFGPGTRLTVT.

The chain carries TRBV5-4 and TRBJ2-1, with D possibly being TRBD2 (5 bases). Germline CDR1 SGHNT, CDR2 YYREEE (reference sequence). The CDR3 has 12 residues. Trimming pared 7 bases from V and 4 bases from J, leaving 9 bases between. The CDR3 protein is CASSPGYNEQFF. The CDR3 bases are TGTGCCAGCTCCCCGGGATACAATGAGCAGTTCTTC.

The rearrangement uses TRBV6-5 and TRBJ1-3; 7 nucleotides match TRBD1. V lost 6 bases, J lost 4 bases, and 9 bases stayed unmatched. The CDR3 totals 15 residues. In germline, CDR1 is MNHEY, CDR2 SVGAGI. The CDR3 bases are TGTGCCAGCAGAAAACAGACAGGGACGGGAAACACCATATATTTT. It encodes CASRKQTGTGNTIYF.

V is TRBV7-2 and J is TRBJ2-7, with D tentatively TRBD2 (5 bases). The CDR3 has 14 amino acids. V lost 1 base, J lost 3 bases, and 10 bases lay in between. Germline V CDR1 and CDR2: SGHTA, FQGNSA. CDR3 sequence reads: CASSLGTGNYEQYF. The DNA of the CDR3 is TGTGCCAGCAGCTTAGGGACTGGTAACTACGAGCAGTACTTC.

This clone showed up just a few times. The chain employs TRBV20-1 and TRBJ2-7; D remains ambiguous. Between the trimmed V and J ends, which lost 0 bases and 9 bases, there was a span of 9 bases. The germline CDR1 and CDR2 sequences are DFQATT and SNEGSKA (reference sequence). This CDR3 has 11 residues. The CDR3 reads CSARDEPLQYF. The DNA of the CDR3 is TGCAGTGCTAGAGATGAGCCGTTGCAGTACTTC.

The rearrangement joins TRBV6-1 to TRBJ1-3; D not resolved. CDR3 length: 16 residues. The V and J ends lost 0 bases and 4 bases respectively, with 13 bases between them. Germline V gene lookup returns CDR1 MNHNS and CDR2 SASEGT. CDR3 DNA: TGTGCCAGCAGTGAAGCGCAACTGAGGGTGGGAAACACCATATATTTT. This encodes CASSEAQLRVGNTIYF.

The chain employs TRBV5-4 and TRBJ2-1; D is unclear. This CDR3 has 15 residues. Germline CDR1 and CDR2: SGHNT and YYREEE (reference sequence). V shed 4 bases and J shed 5 bases, with 16 bases lying between them. CDR3 coding DNA: TGTGCCAGCAGCCAACAAGTGGGCCCGAACAATGAGCAGTTCTTC. Its translation: CASSQQVGPNNEQFF.

This clone has more than one count but fewer than ten. The chain joins TRBV19 to TRBJ2-2; perhaps TRBD1 as D (6 bases). Trimming shortened V by 7 bases and J by 6 bases, and 15 bases separated the two germline ends. Germline V gene sequence: CDR1 LNHDA, CDR2 SQIVND (reference sequence). The CDR3 runs to 14 residues. The CDR3 spells CASTRAGGPGELFF. The CDR3 nucleotides are TGTGCCAGTACTCGTGCTGGGGGCCCCGGGGAGCTGTTTTTT.

This sequence joins TRBV11-3 and TRBJ2-1, with TRBD2 identical over 15 bases. Germline assignment: CDR1 SGHNT and CDR2 YENEEA. The CDR3 totals 19 residues. Trimming removed 5 bases from V and 10 bases from J; junction bases left unmatched: 18. The CDR3 protein is CASSPRGLAGGSAEGEQFF. For the CDR3, the DNA is TGTGCCAGCAGCCCCCGGGGACTAGCGGGGGGCTCCGCGGAGGGGGAGCAGTTCTTC.

This clone came up once. J is TRBJ1-3 and V is TRBV30, with D uncertain. This CDR3 is built from 11 residues. The germline V gene has CDR1 GTSNPN and CDR2 SVGIG (reference sequence). Trimming cost V 5 bases and J 9 bases, with 11 bases left between them. For the CDR3, the DNA is TGTGCCTGGGGTGAGGGTGGCACCATATATTTT. Translation: CAWGEGGTIYF.

The chain is built from TRBV11-2 and TRBJ1-2, with D unclear. V was clipped by 0 bases and J by 5 bases, with 13 bases between them. This CDR3 is 15 amino acids long. Germline assignment: CDR1 SGHAT and CDR2 FQNNGV. CDR3 nucleotide sequence: TGTGCCAGCAGCTTAGATTGGGCAGGAGGTTATGGCTACACCTTC. This sequence encodes CASSLDWAGGYGYTF.

The V and J genes are TRBV24-1 and TRBJ1-3; D gene unclear. The germline V gene has CDR1 KGHDR and CDR2 SFDVKD. This CDR3 is built from 16 residues. Trimming removed 0 bases from V and 4 bases from J, with 12 bases in between. The DNA of the CDR3 is TGTGCCACCAGTGATTTGTCACCCCATGCGGGAAACACCATATATTTT. Translating gives CATSDLSPHAGNTIYF.

V gene TRBV5-1 combines with J gene TRBJ2-3; D is unresolved. CDR3 length: 14 amino acids. CDR1 and CDR2 (germline): SGHRS, YFSETQ. V shed 4 bases and J shed 1 base, with 10 bases lying between them. CDR3 residues: CASSDMSGTDTQYF. The CDR3 nucleotides read TGCGCCAGCAGCGATATGAGCGGCACAGATACGCAGTATTTT.

This chain connects TRBV5-5 to TRBJ1-1; TRBD1 is a possible D gene (5 bases). CDR3 size: 19 residues. Trimming left V 1 base short and J 0 bases short, with 22 bases between. Germline V lookup: CDR1 SGHKS, CDR2 YYEKEE (reference sequence). The CDR3 protein is CASSLRILVAGQMNTEAFF. The CDR3 nucleotides read TGTGCCAGCAGCTTGCGGATTTTGGTCGCTGGACAAATGAACACTGAAGCTTTCTTT.

This clone was detected only a few times. The chain couples TRBV30 to TRBJ1-1; 11 positions match TRBD1. This CDR3 has 14 residues. The germline gives CDR1 GTSNPN, CDR2 SVGIG (reference sequence). Trimming took 4 bases from V and 4 from J; bases not matched to a gene: 5. CDR3 amino acids: CAWTRTGGGTEAFF. CDR3 nucleotides: TGTGCCTGGACCAGGACAGGGGGCGGCACTGAAGCTTTCTTT.

V and J are TRBV19 and TRBJ1-1, with 9 positions matching TRBD1. Germline V CDR1 and CDR2: LNHDA, SQIVND (reference sequence). The CDR3 runs 14 residues. Trimming took 6 bases from V and 8 from J; bases not matched to a gene: 10. CDR3 residues: CASSGGQGRLEAFF. The CDR3 nucleotides read TGTGCCAGTAGCGGGGGACAGGGTCGCCTCGAAGCTTTCTTT.

In its sample, this clone was seen many times. Other DNA variants within this sample encode the same CDR3. The V call is TRBV30, the J call TRBJ1-3; no clear D. CDR1 is GTSNPN, CDR2 SVGIG, per germline (reference sequence). V shed 0 bases and J shed 4 bases, with 4 bases lying between them. The CDR3 is 12 amino acids. The CDR3 DNA is TGTGCCTGGAGTGTCAGGGGAAACACCATATATTTT. Translating gives CAWSVRGNTIYF.

This clone came up a few times. The J gene is TRBJ1-5, the V gene TRBV4-2; perhaps TRBD1 as D (5 bases). Germline V lookup: CDR1 LGHNA, CDR2 YNFKEQ. V gave up 6 bases and J gave up 2 bases, with 14 bases separating them. The CDR3 contains 15 residues. In nucleotides, the CDR3 is TGTGCCAGCAGTGGGGACTTACGGGGCAATCAGCCCCAGCATTTT. Its protein is CASSGDLRGNQPQHF.

V gene TRBV5-1 combines with J gene TRBJ1-4; D gene ambiguous. The germline V gene has CDR1 SGHRS and CDR2 YFSETQ. The CDR3 length is 13 residues. V lost 4 bases to trimming and J lost 5 bases, with 9 bases between them. The CDR3 reads CASSGLLNEKLFF. CDR3 in DNA: TGCGCCAGCAGCGGACTGCTAAATGAAAAACTGTTTTTT.

The chain uses TRBV7-3 and TRBJ2-7, with D possibly matching TRBD1 (6 bases). The CDR3 totals 14 residues. CDR1 and CDR2 (germline): SGHTA, FQGTGA. Between the trimmed V and J ends, which lost 4 bases and 0 bases, there was a span of 10 bases. The CDR3 loop reads CASSSTGISYEQYF. Here the CDR3 DNA reads TGTGCCAGCAGCTCCACAGGGATCTCCTACGAGCAGTACTTC.

The chain employs TRBV19 and TRBJ2-3; 9 nucleotides match TRBD2. Looked up from germline, CDR1 is LNHDA and CDR2 is SQIVND (reference sequence). Unmatched junction bases numbered 5, after V lost 6 bases and J lost 1 base. CDR3 length equals 15 residues. The CDR3 DNA reads as TGTGCCAGTAGAGTCTCTAGCGGGGGCACAGATACGCAGTATTTT. The encoded protein is CASRVSSGGTDTQYF.

This sequence joins TRBV28 and TRBJ2-1, with TRBD2 identical over 11 bases. Germline CDR1 is MDHEN and CDR2 is SYDVKM. The CDR3 is 20 amino acids. With V trimmed by 6 bases and J by 5 bases, 21 bases remained unmatched. CDR3 residues: CASRQGGRPILAGANNEQFF. CDR3 nucleotide sequence: TGTGCCAGCAGACAAGGGGGCAGGCCCATACTAGCGGGGGCAAACAATGAGCAGTTCTTC. Complete variable domain (other parts from reference TRBV28 and TRBJ2-1): DVKVTQSSRYLVKRTGEKVFLECVQDMDHENMFWYRQDPGLGLRLIYFSYDVKMKEKGDIPEGYSVSREKKERFSLILESASTNQTSMYLCASRQGGRPILAGANNEQFFGPGTRLTVL.

The V gene is TRBV6-2 or TRBV6-3, the J gene TRBJ2-3, with TRBD2 matching 10 bases. The CDR3 has 15 residues. With 4 bases clipped from V and 5 bases from J, the junction kept 6 bases outside the gene matches. Germline CDR1 and CDR2: MNHEY and SVGEGT. CDR3 in amino acids: CASSFSGGPGDTQYF. CDR3 nucleotides: TGTGCCAGCAGTTTTAGCGGGGGGCCGGGAGATACGCAGTATTTT.

J is TRBJ2-1 and V is TRBV9, with TRBD2 as a possible D gene (5 bases). Trimming cost V 0 bases and J 4 bases, with 5 bases left between them. Germline-derived CDR1 and CDR2 are SGDLS and YYNGEE. The CDR3 covers 13 residues. The CDR3 is CASSVAGYNEQFF. The CDR3, as DNA: TGTGCCAGCAGCGTAGCGGGATACAATGAGCAGTTCTTC.

The genes are TRBV5-1 and TRBJ1-1; perhaps TRBD1 as D (5 bases). The CDR3 contains 14 residues. CDR1 and CDR2 from the germline V gene are SGHRS and YFSETQ. The ends were cut back, 4 bases at V and 0 bases at J, with 10 bases in the middle. Written as DNA, the CDR3 is TGCGCCAGCAGCGGCGGGGACCTGAACACTGAAGCTTTCTTT. The encoded protein is CASSGGDLNTEAFF. Filled out from reference TRBV5-1 and TRBJ1-1, the complete variable domain reads KAGVTQTPRYLIKTRGQQVTLSCSPISGHRSVSWYQQTPGQGLQFLFEYFSETQRNKGNFPGRFSGRQFSNSRSEMNVSTLELGDSALYLCASSGGDLNTEAFFGQGTRLTVV.